The present TCR beta chain was sequenced within a study of shared clonotypes between healthy human individuals. It was into CD45RA+ naive and CD45RA-negative memory subsets that the CD4+ cells were split. The CDR3 runs 14 residues. V shed 5 bases and J shed 8 bases, with 16 bases lying between them. Germline V gives CDR1 MDHEN, CDR2 SYDVKM. Each replicate PCR on the sorted subsets used 200 to 250 ng DNA (around 30,000 T cell genomes). The assay was immunoSEQ multiplex PCR, and TCRdb's table has in-frame clones only and misses some. Among under 1,900,000 clones listed, 97% to 99% were seen once. V gene TRBV28 combines with J gene TRBJ1-5; weak D call: TRBD1 (6 bases). This sequence originates from a man under 40 in good health. The specimen sequenced was naive CD4+ T cells sorted from blood. Specified subset: CD45RA+ positively selected. This CDR3 reads CASSAGAGIKPQHF. CDR3 DNA: TGTGCCAGCAGTGCAGGGGCAGGGATTAAGCCCCAGCATTTT.